This T cell receptor beta chain was sequenced during a study of T-cell memory formation after mild COVID-19. Whole-study context: Largely donor-specific TCR clusters were found. Study-level findings and limits: Cross-reactive memory apparently joined, as some responding clones appeared in pre-infection memory. Contracting CD4+ clones lay largely in CM and EM, with CD8+ ones residing in EMRA.

This clonotype was recorded once. Its specificity is not known. With constant-segment primers, 5'RACE yielded cDNA libraries of TCR alpha and TCR beta that carried sample barcodes and UMIs. TCRdb fed the 5' RACE reads into MiXCR, producing one record per CDR3 protein. The data hold hundreds of thousands of distinct CDR3 sequences, with around 30% observed a single time. From germline, CDR1 is MNHEY and CDR2 SMNVEV (reference sequence). The CDR3 spans 15 residues. Germline trimming cut 6 bases from V and 4 bases from J; bases unmatched to any gene: 8. The chain links TRBV27 to TRBJ1-3; the match to TRBD1 covers 8 bases. The sequencing sample was made of PBMCs or a T cell subset sorted from them (not recorded which). The receptor comes from an adult woman who had mild COVID-19 (a few samples of this study predate the infection). Cell type and time point are not known. As DNA, the CDR3 is TGTGCCAGCAGGGCCGACAGGGGACCAGGAAACACCATATATTTT. Encoded protein: CASRADRGPGNTIYF.